These T cell receptor beta chains were read from a single sample in a study of T-cell reconstitution after alpha-beta-depleted transplantation in children. Each CDR3 protein is one row after TCRdb ran MiXCR on the PCR reads. The profile covers about 230,000 distinct CDR3 sequences, with 8% to 10% appearing a single time and around 6.2% taken by the ten largest. Sample: PBMCs from the stem cell graft donor, taken from the stem cell graft. The receptor source for this set is a human donor who donated a stem cell graft to a child with acute lymphoblastic leukemia. CDR3s leave out the opening cysteine and the closing phenylalanine or tryptophan. Each record gives: V gene, J gene, CDR3 protein.

TRBV2	TRBJ1-2	ASSSRDYGYT
TRBV5-1	TRBJ2-3	ASSLEGSGTDTQY
TRBV5-1	TRBJ2-1	ASSLQLWVRKTEQF
TRBV7-6	TRBJ2-7	ASSQQGPYEQY
TRBV12-3/TRBV12-4	TRBJ1-4	ASSLGQEGEKLF
TRBV24-1	TRBJ1-6	ATSLTGVSPLH
TRBV14	TRBJ1-1	ASSLLEGGRGTEAF
TRBV10-3	TRBJ2-1	AITTGGMSYEQF
TRBV19	TRBJ2-1	ASARGRGGEQF
TRBV5-1	TRBJ1-5	ASSVQGNQPQH
TRBV7-8	TRBJ2-7	ASSLGQDRYEQY
TRBV5-1	TRBJ1-6	ASSLGQNSPLH
TRBV7-2	TRBJ1-1	ASSPHQGPTEAF
TRBV5-1	TRBJ2-7	ASSLGRGPGNEQY
TRBV20-1	TRBJ2-5	SARDWRFGQETQY
TRBV5-1	TRBJ1-1	ASSGQGVGTEAF
TRBV20-1	TRBJ1-5	SAIRLKDTGSNQPQH
TRBV6-4	TRBJ1-2	ASNNEAGQGGSNYGYT
TRBV10-3	TRBJ2-4	AISGAGTAKNIQY
TRBV29-1	TRBJ2-1	SVEMGQQYNEQF
TRBV2	TRBJ1-1	ASSEGGGSSWTEAF
TRBV5-1	TRBJ1-1	ASSLSQGSNTEAF
TRBV11-2	TRBJ1-3	ASSSVGGARSGNTIY
TRBV20-1	TRBJ1-4	SARDDRGSNEKLF
TRBV6-2/TRBV6-3	TRBJ1-5	ASRVFGTGWQPQH
TRBV20-1	TRBJ2-7	SATNGRGGEQY
TRBV4-3	TRBJ1-1	ASSQDQGNTEAF
TRBV20-1	TRBJ2-7	SARMGTNSYEQY
TRBV9	TRBJ2-2	ASSVGWGPTGELF
TRBV4-3	TRBJ2-1	ASSLRTGGNNEQF
TRBV7-2	TRBJ1-5	ASSLLGPTSNQPQH
TRBV6-5	TRBJ1-2	ASSYSWTRGLNYGYT
TRBV4-3	TRBJ2-1	ASSQTLAGGREQF
TRBV2	TRBJ1-4	ASSEGLAPLF
TRBV6-1	TRBJ2-5	ASSESSTGALETQY
TRBV5-1	TRBJ2-7	ASSSDRVGNEQY
TRBV12-3/TRBV12-4	TRBJ2-7	ASSLTRGDEQY
TRBV12-3/TRBV12-4	TRBJ2-5	ASSAGQGRVETQY
TRBV20-1	TRBJ1-2	SASAGGELGYT
TRBV11-2	TRBJ2-1	ASSLEVGDIAANEQF